These T cell receptor beta chains were read from a single sample in a study of tumor-infiltrating lymphocytes in primary liver carcinoma. MiXCR, run by TCRdb on the multiplex PCR reads, gives a single entry per CDR3 protein. The repertoire holds roughly 100,000 distinct CDR3 sequences, about four fifths seen once, with approximately 21% in the top ten. Sequenced material: liver tumor tissue from sampling region 3. The receptors derive from a middle-aged man with primary liver carcinoma and hepatitis B virus infection. Each CDR3 is given without its conserved first and last residue. For some rows the clone size is stated as once, few or many, or as a class when expanded; others skip it.

v_gene,j_gene,abundance,CDR3aa
TRBV4-2,TRBJ2-1,-,GSSQDLAGEVGYNEQF
TRBV18,TRBJ1-6,-,ASSPVPGQGSDSPLH
TRBV5-5,TRBJ2-3,-,ASSPTGTSGSEDTQY
TRBV7-9,TRBJ2-3,-,ASRGTSSTDTQY
TRBV4-2,TRBJ2-1,-,VGSQDFGQGIEQF
TRBV5-4,TRBJ1-1,-,ASSLGHPRDALAF
TRBV11-1,TRBJ2-3,-,ANSSGGNSVGACTDTQY
TRBV4-1,TRBJ2-1,-,VSNPKLAGAYNEQF
TRBV12-3/TRBV12-4,TRBJ2-7,-,ASTSIYVQY
TRBV7-9,TRBJ2-7,-,ASSFAGGSSYDQY
TRBV11-2,TRBJ1-1,-,AGSLGLNTGAF
TRBV12-3/TRBV12-4,TRBJ2-2,-,VSSHDRGGTGELF
TRBV7-8,TRBJ2-7,-,ASSISYEQY
TRBV6-4,TRBJ2-1,-,ACSDPAGGNEQF
TRBV11-1,TRBJ2-3,-,TSSSGGSSVGARTDIQY
TRBV29-1,TRBJ2-7,-,SARTSVTGTPYEQY
TRBV29-1,TRBJ1-1,-,SASRGWAMNTEPF
TRBV11-1,TRBJ2-3,-,ASSSGGGSARARTDTQY
TRBV11-2,TRBJ2-7,-,ASSLRWTGEDEHH
TRBV5-4,TRBJ2-5,many,ASSSDRVETQY
TRBV11-2,TRBJ2-1,-,DSSLGDRTFNEQF
TRBV10-2,TRBJ2-5,-,ACNGSFRPETQY
TRBV13,TRBJ2-3,-,ASSRRLVGDPTQY
TRBV7-9,TRBJ2-2,-,ASRLVLQGWTGELF
TRBV7-9,TRBJ2-7,-,ASSLELAEQY
TRBV6-1,TRBJ2-7,few,ASELAGCGTYEQY
TRBV4-2,TRBJ2-7,-,ASSPSWGEVHVQY
TRBV4-1,TRBJ2-7,-,ASSQGLQQGNEQY
TRBV29-1,TRBJ2-4,-,SVVVGGRGKNIRY
TRBV5-6,TRBJ2-2,once,ASSIANTGEPF
TRBV11-2,TRBJ1-2,-,ANSLDGGAGNYGYT
TRBV12-3/TRBV12-4,TRBJ2-5,-,ASSNGGVNQENQH
TRBV5-6,TRBJ1-1,-,ASSPGNKVNTEAF
TRBV6-6,TRBJ2-4,-,ASRPGQGAWNIEY
TRBV28,TRBJ2-5,-,TNSSSTKVGETQY
TRBV28,TRBJ2-7,-,ASEDIANVYEQY
TRBV4-2,TRBJ1-2,-,ASSQDRQGSNGYI
TRBV11-2,TRBJ2-3,-,DSNLNRQGDTQY
TRBV24-1,TRBJ2-1,many,ATSDPAGTNEQF
TRBV6-6,TRBJ1-1,-,ASGYGNPVEAF
TRBV9,TRBJ2-3,-,ASSVYSGADTQY
TRBV6-1,TRBJ2-1,-,TSSEEAGGYDEQF
TRBV6-5,TRBJ2-3,-,ATRLVGGPRTDTQN
TRBV5-1,TRBJ2-2,-,ASSNRVPNAGELF
TRBV5-8,TRBJ2-6,-,ASSFRVPEANVLT
TRBV28,TRBJ2-1,-,ASRLSGRVGNEQF
TRBV29-1,TRBJ2-2,-,SAGTSAANTVELL
TRBV6-6,TRBJ1-1,-,VSSTGGTTGAF
TRBV12-3/TRBV12-4,TRBJ2-6,-,ATSRTRLVPGRTSGANVLT
TRBV30,TRBJ1-1,-,ASQGNMNTESF
TRBV4-3,TRBJ2-7,-,ASSQDRARDYEQY
TRBV6-1,TRBJ2-1,-,ASSLRQGRNEHF
TRBV12-3/TRBV12-4,TRBJ2-3,-,ASSSPASGRSTDTQY
TRBV12-3/TRBV12-4,TRBJ2-5,-,ASTLLQEETQY
TRBV29-1,TRBJ2-2,-,SILRDDTGELF
TRBV6-1,TRBJ1-5,-,ANSEGGLVSNQPQH